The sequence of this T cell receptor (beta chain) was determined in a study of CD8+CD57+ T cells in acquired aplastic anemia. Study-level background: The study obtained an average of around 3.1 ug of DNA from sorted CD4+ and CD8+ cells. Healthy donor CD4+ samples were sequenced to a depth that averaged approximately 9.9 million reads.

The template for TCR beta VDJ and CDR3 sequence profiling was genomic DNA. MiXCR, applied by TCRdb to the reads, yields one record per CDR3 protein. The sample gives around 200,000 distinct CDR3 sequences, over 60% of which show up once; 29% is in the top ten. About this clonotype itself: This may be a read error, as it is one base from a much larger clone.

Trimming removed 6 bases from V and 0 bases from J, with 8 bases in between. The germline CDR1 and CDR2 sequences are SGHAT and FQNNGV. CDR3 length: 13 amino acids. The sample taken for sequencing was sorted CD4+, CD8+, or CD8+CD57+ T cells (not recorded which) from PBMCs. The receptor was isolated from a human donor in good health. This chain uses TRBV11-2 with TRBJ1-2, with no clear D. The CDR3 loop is CASSFTTNYGYTF. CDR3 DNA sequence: TGTGCCAGCAGTTTTACAACTAACTATGGCTACACCTTC.